These 32 T cell receptor beta chains originate from one sample sequenced in a study of control samples from healthy donors and cancer patients. Sequenced by immunoSEQ multiplex PCR; TCRdb stores in-frame clones only, minus some. The sample yields about 130,000 clones, around 93% seen once. The sample was blood. These receptor sequences come from a man in his late teens or twenties in good health.

The gene calls are TRBV14 and TRBJ1-1, with unresolved D. The V end was cut by 2 bases, the J end by 3 bases, with 7 bases between. The CDR3 contains 13 residues. The germline V gene encodes CDR1 SGHDN and CDR2 FVKESK. CDR3 in amino acids: CASSQSVDTEAFF. In DNA, the CDR3 is TGTGCCAGCAGCCAATCAGTGGACACTGAAGCTTTCTTT.

Here the CDR3 reads CASRDGGSGNTIYF. The CDR3 DNA follows: TGTGCCAGCAGAGACGGGGGGAGTGGAAACACCATATATTTT. The rearrangement joins TRBV6-6 to TRBJ1-3; D is possibly TRBD1 (5 bases). The length of the CDR3 is 14 residues. With 6 bases removed from V and 3 bases from J, the gap between germline ends came to 12 bases. Looked up from germline, CDR1 is MNHNY and CDR2 is SVGAGI (reference sequence).

The chain links TRBV29-1 to TRBJ2-5; D not certain. This CDR3 is built from 11 residues. In germline, CDR1 is SQVTM, CDR2 ANQGSEA. Trimming stripped 6 bases from V and 2 bases from J, with 7 bases between. CDR3 coding DNA: TGCAGCGTAGCCCGTCAAGAGACCCAGTACTTC. Amino acid sequence: CSVARQETQYF.

The chain links TRBV5-1 to TRBJ2-1; a possible D gene is TRBD1 (6 bases). The germline V gene has CDR1 SGHRS and CDR2 YFSETQ. Trimming stripped 3 bases from V and 4 bases from J, with 11 bases between. The CDR3 is 14 residues long. The CDR3 nucleotides read TGCGCCAGCAGCTCATACAGGGAGTACAATGAGCAGTTCTTC. Translated: CASSSYREYNEQFF.

The chain links TRBV6-2 or TRBV6-3 to TRBJ2-7; unclear D gene. Between the trimmed V and J ends, which lost 5 bases and 3 bases, there was a span of 5 bases. CDR1 is MNHEY and CDR2 is SVGEGT in the germline V gene. CDR3 size: 11 residues. The CDR3 reads CASSRYYEQYF. The DNA of the CDR3 is TGTGCCAGCAGTCGCTACTACGAGCAGTACTTC.

The rearrangement joins TRBV10-2 to TRBJ1-2, with D uncertain. Germline V gene sequence: CDR1 WSHSY, CDR2 SAAADI. The V and J ends lost 2 bases and 8 bases respectively, with 12 bases between them. The CDR3 contains 13 residues. The CDR3: CASSELSLDGYTF. The DNA of the CDR3 is TGCGCCAGCAGTGAGCTCTCCCTGGACGGCTACACCTTC.

This sequence joins TRBV30 and TRBJ1-3; D call uncertain. The V gene's germline CDR1 is GTSNPN and CDR2 SVGIG (reference sequence). This CDR3 has 13 amino acids. V lost 3 bases, J lost 0 bases, and 6 bases lay in between. The DNA of the CDR3 is TGTGCCTGGAGCGGCCACTCTGGAAACACCATATATTTT. This encodes CAWSGHSGNTIYF.

The rearrangement joins TRBV14 to TRBJ2-7; D is unresolved. V gave up 2 bases and J gave up 7 bases, with 15 bases separating them. CDR1 is SGHDN and CDR2 is FVKESK in the germline V gene. The CDR3 extends over 14 amino acids. The CDR3 loop reads CASSQQIPGVEQYF. DNA of the CDR3: TGTGCCAGCAGCCAACAGATCCCAGGCGTAGAGCAGTACTTC.

The gene calls are TRBV5-1 and TRBJ2-7; D is possibly TRBD1 (6 bases). V lost 2 bases and J lost 2, with 8 bases in between. The CDR3 extends over 13 amino acids. CDR1 and CDR2 from the germline V gene are SGHRS and YFSETQ. This CDR3 is CASSFPGAYEQYF. Written as DNA, the CDR3 is TGCGCCAGCAGCTTCCCAGGGGCCTACGAGCAGTACTTC.

This clone was seen a single time. CDR3 nucleotide sequence: TGTGCCAGCAGCTCGGGACTAGCGGGATTAGGGGAGACCCAGTACTTC. Amino acids: CASSSGLAGLGETQYF. V gene TRBV5-4 combines with J gene TRBJ2-5; 13 bases map to TRBD2. J gave up 5 bases and V 3 bases, and 7 bases lay outside the gene matches. This CDR3 has 16 amino acids. Germline V gives CDR1 SGHNT, CDR2 YYREEE (reference sequence).

V and J are TRBV6-5 and TRBJ2-4; tentatively, D is TRBD1 (5 bases). V was pared by 8 bases and J by 3 bases, with 11 bases between. This CDR3 has 13 residues. Germline assignment: CDR1 MNHEY and CDR2 SVGAGI. The CDR3 bases are TGTGCCAGCGGCGACAGAGACAAAAACATTCAGTACTTC. Its protein product is CASGDRDKNIQYF.

This chain links TRBV30 with TRBJ1-6; no firm D call. The V gene's germline CDR1 is GTSNPN and CDR2 SVGIG (reference sequence). The CDR3 loop spans 15 amino acids. Deletions cut 2 bases from V and 10 bases from J, with 18 bases between. In DNA, the CDR3 is TGTGCCTGGAGTTTACCGGGCTATAGCTACTCACCCCTCCACTTT. Its protein is CAWSLPGYSYSPLHF.

As for this clone: The germline gene is not matched at one end of the junction; a read error may be the cause. This chain connects TRBV19 to TRBJ1-5; TRBD1 agrees at 7 bases. The germline V gene encodes CDR1 LNHDA and CDR2 SQIVND (reference sequence). CDR3 length: 13 residues. The CDR3 loop is CASSVDRDQPQHF. The CDR3 DNA reads TGTGCCAGTAGTGTAGACAGGGATCAGCCCCAGCATTTT.

V gene TRBV6-5 combines with J gene TRBJ1-2; TRBD1 matches 7 bases. V was clipped by 8 bases and J by 5 bases; unmatched bases: 8. The length of the CDR3 is 13 residues. Looked up from germline, CDR1 is MNHEY and CDR2 is SVGAGI. CDR3 sequence: CASGPGQLYGYTF. The CDR3 DNA is TGTGCCAGCGGTCCGGGACAGCTGTATGGCTACACCTTC.

The rearrangement links TRBV18 to TRBJ1-3; weak D call: TRBD1 (5 bases). Germline CDR1 reads KGHSH; CDR2 reads LQKENI. This CDR3 has 14 amino acids. The V and J ends lost 3 bases and 2 bases respectively, with 8 bases between them. In DNA, the CDR3 is TGTGCCAGCTCACCCGTCAGGGCTGGAAACACCATATATTTT. Translation gives CASSPVRAGNTIYF.

The chain links TRBV5-1 to TRBJ2-1, with D perhaps matching TRBD2 (5 bases). The ends were cut back, 0 bases at V and 8 bases at J, with 12 bases in the middle. The CDR3 has 14 amino acids. Looked up from germline, CDR1 is SGHRS and CDR2 is YFSETQ. The CDR3 here is CASSLAIGLDEQFF. CDR3 nucleotides: TGCGCCAGCAGCTTGGCCATAGGACTGGATGAGCAGTTCTTC.

The chain couples TRBV27 to TRBJ1-4; TRBD1 aligns across 8 bases. Germline CDR1 MNHEY, CDR2 SMNVEV (reference sequence). The CDR3 is 18 residues long. The trim removed 4 bases at V and 7 bases at J, leaving 17 bases unmatched. In nucleotides, the CDR3 is TGTGCCAGCAGTTATACAGGGGGTCGCGGCTGGGAGGGTGAAAAACTGTTTTTT. Residues: CASSYTGGRGWEGEKLFF.

The J gene is TRBJ2-7, the V gene TRBV7-8, with 9 bases that match TRBD1. V was clipped by 4 bases and J by 7 bases; unmatched bases: 5. Germline V gene data show CDR1 as SGHVS and CDR2 as FQNEAQ. The CDR3 sequence is 13 residues long. The CDR3, as DNA: TGTGCCAGCAGCTCGGGACAGGGAGGGGAGCAGTACTTC. Translating gives CASSSGQGGEQYF. Filled out from reference TRBV7-8 and TRBJ2-7, the complete variable domain reads GAGVSQSPRYKVAKRGQDVALRCDPISGHVSLFWYQQALGQGPEFLTYFQNEAQLDKSGLPSDRFFAERPEGSVSTLKIQRTQQEDSAVYLCASSSGQGGEQYFGPGTRLTVT.

The chain has TRBV29-1 and TRBJ2-5; D remains ambiguous. The CDR3 extends over 13 amino acids. The V end was cut by 2 bases, the J end by 4 bases, with 11 bases between. Germline V lookup: CDR1 SQVTM, CDR2 ANQGSEA. CDR3 coding DNA: TGCAGCGTTGAACTGGGTTCGGGAGAGACCCAGTACTTC. This gives the protein CSVELGSGETQYF.

The J gene is TRBJ2-7, the V gene TRBV7-9; D ambiguous. V shed 2 bases and J shed 5 bases, with 13 bases lying between them. Germline CDR1 and CDR2: SEHNR and FQNEAQ (reference sequence). This CDR3 is built from 14 residues. In DNA form, the CDR3 reads TGTGCCAGCAGCTTATCCAGGACCCCCCACGAGCAGTACTTC. Translated, it gives CASSLSRTPHEQYF.

The CDR3: CASSKRPLDRDSYNSPLHF. The CDR3 bases are TGCGCCAGCAGCAAACGACCTCTCGACCGGGACAGCTATAATTCACCCCTCCACTTT. The chain has TRBV4-1 and TRBJ1-6; 7 bases line up with TRBD1. The CDR3 covers 19 residues. The germline V gene has CDR1 MGHRA and CDR2 YSYEKL. With 5 bases clipped from V and 3 bases from J, the junction kept 16 bases outside the gene matches.

The V and J genes are TRBV7-3 and TRBJ1-1; D gene unclear. Germline lookup yields CDR1 SGHTA and CDR2 FQGTGA. This CDR3 is 14 amino acids long. V was shortened by 1 base and J by 1 base, with 7 bases between the two germline ends. The CDR3, as DNA: TGTGCCAGCAGCTTAAGTGTGGGGAACACTGAAGCTTTCTTT. Residues: CASSLSVGNTEAFF.

V gene TRBV5-3 combines with J gene TRBJ1-2; the match to TRBD1 covers 8 bases. TRBV5-3 is an open reading frame whose function is uncertain. Trimming cost V 4 bases and J 2 bases; bases outside gene matches: 7. The CDR3 contains 15 residues. The CDR3 nucleotides are TGTGCCAGAAGCATACAGGGACAGGAGAACTATGGCTACACCTTC. Its protein product is CARSIQGQENYGYTF.

The rearrangement uses TRBV9 and TRBJ1-4, with D unresolved. The CDR3 is 14 residues long. Germline CDR1 SGDLS, CDR2 YYNGEE. V was shortened by 0 bases and J by 6 bases, with 9 bases between the two germline ends. CDR3: CASSVARVDEKLFF. The CDR3 DNA follows: TGTGCCAGCAGCGTAGCTAGGGTGGATGAAAAACTGTTTTTT.

Turning to this clone: This specimen includes other DNA sequences encoding the same CDR3. The chain links TRBV5-1 to TRBJ1-3; unclear D gene. Trimming took 0 bases from V and 0 from J, leaving 4 bases between them. Germline V gene lookup returns CDR1 SGHRS and CDR2 YFSETQ. The CDR3 loop spans 14 amino acids. The CDR3: CASSLESSGNTIYF. The CDR3, as DNA: TGCGCCAGCAGCTTGGAGAGCTCTGGAAACACCATATATTTT.

J is TRBJ1-2 and V is TRBV19, with D hard to call. Germline CDR1 reads LNHDA; CDR2 reads SQIVND (reference sequence). This CDR3 comprises 10 residues. With 8 bases removed from V and 4 bases from J, the gap between germline ends came to 5 bases. The CDR3 sequence is CASYGYGYTF. CDR3 in DNA: TGTGCCAGTTATGGCTATGGCTACACCTTC.

The chain employs TRBV30 and TRBJ2-6; possible D gene TRBD2, 5 bases. Looked up from germline, CDR1 is GTSNPN and CDR2 is SVGIG (reference sequence). V lost 2 bases and J 2 bases, leaving 10 bases between the germline ends. This CDR3 region has 15 residues. The CDR3 DNA sequence: TGTGCCTGGAGTTTGGAGGAAGCTGGGGCCAACGTCCTGACTTTC. It specifies CAWSLEEAGANVLTF.

The chain uses TRBV27 and TRBJ1-5; D is possibly TRBD1 (6 bases). From germline, CDR1 is MNHEY and CDR2 SMNVEV (reference sequence). There are 15 residues in the CDR3. V lost 6 bases, J lost 4 bases, and 16 bases lay in between. The CDR3 loop is CASSPRTDSNQPQHF. The CDR3 DNA reads TGTGCCAGCAGCCCCAGGACAGACAGTAATCAGCCCCAGCATTTT.

The genes are TRBV10-3 and TRBJ1-2; D perhaps matches TRBD1 (5 bases). CDR3 length: 13 amino acids. Trimming cost V 7 bases and J 6 bases, with 15 bases left between them. CDR1 and CDR2 from the germline V gene are ENHRY and SYGVKD. The CDR3 loop is CAITGDGGDGYTF. The CDR3 nucleotides are TGTGCCATCACCGGTGATGGAGGGGATGGCTACACCTTC.

The chain combines TRBV10-1 with TRBJ2-5; D gene ambiguous. V was trimmed by 5 bases and J by 3 bases, leaving 13 bases between them. CDR1 and CDR2 from the germline V gene are WNHNN and SYGVQD (reference sequence). CDR3 length: 14 amino acids. The CDR3, as DNA: TGCGCCAGCAGTACCGGATTAGTTGAAGAGACCCAGTACTTC. Translated, it gives CASSTGLVEETQYF.

The chain recombines TRBV30 with TRBJ1-2; D call uncertain. Trimming removed 4 bases from V and 8 bases from J, with 11 bases in between. The CDR3 is 11 residues long. Germline assignment: CDR1 GTSNPN and CDR2 SVGIG (reference sequence). CDR3 nucleotides: TGTGCCTGGAAAGAGGCAATCGGCTACACCTTC. Translation gives CAWKEAIGYTF.

This clone was counted once. The chain employs TRBV6-1 and TRBJ1-1; D unresolved. V was clipped by 3 bases and J by 0 bases, with 8 bases between them. There are 14 residues in the CDR3. Germline CDR1 MNHNS, CDR2 SASEGT. The CDR3 loop reads CASSDVLLNTEAFF. CDR3 DNA: TGTGCCAGCAGTGACGTTTTATTGAACACTGAAGCTTTCTTT.